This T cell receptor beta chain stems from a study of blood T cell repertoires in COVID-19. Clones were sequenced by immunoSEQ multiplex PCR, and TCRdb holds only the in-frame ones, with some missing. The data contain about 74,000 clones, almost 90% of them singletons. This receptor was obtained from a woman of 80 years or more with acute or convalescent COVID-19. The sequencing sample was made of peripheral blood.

In nucleotides, the CDR3 is TGTGCCAGCAGTCGACTAGCGGCCGCCTACGAGCAGTACTTC. It codes for CASSRLAAAYEQYF. The chain uses TRBV6-6 and TRBJ2-7; 9 bases are a match to TRBD2. The CDR3 spans 14 residues. Germline-derived CDR1 and CDR2 are MNHNY and SVGAGI (reference sequence). Trimming cost V 5 bases and J 2 bases; bases outside gene matches: 4.